The rows below give T cell receptor beta chains drawn from one sample of a study of CD8 T cells in ankylosing spondylitis. In TCRdb, the 5' RACE reads were re-called with MiXCR into one record per CDR3 protein. Among approximately 300,000 distinct CDR3 sequences, less than 10% were seen once, and the ten largest hold roughly 15%. The sequenced sample was blood, either unsorted or a sorted T cell fraction (not recorded which). These receptors all come from a male donor with ankylosing spondylitis. Each CDR3 is given with its conserved first and last residue. Each record gives: D gene, clone size, V gene, J gene, CDR3 protein, CDR3 DNA. The D gene is left open where the match is weak. Clone size is shown for a subset of rows, as once, few, many or a class of expanded clone.

d_gene: TRBD2; abundance: NA; v_gene: TRBV20-1; j_gene: TRBJ2-3; CDR3aa: CSARDDASGSSDTQYF; CDR3nt: TGCAGTGCTAGAGATGACGCTAGCGGTAGCTCAGATACGCAGTATTTT
d_gene: TRBD2; abundance: few; v_gene: TRBV14; j_gene: TRBJ2-1; CDR3aa: CASSHLWEGGHNEQFF; CDR3nt: TGTGCCAGCAGCCACTTATGGGAGGGCGGCCACAATGAGCAGTTCTTC
d_gene: TRBD2; abundance: many; v_gene: TRBV12-3/TRBV12-4; j_gene: TRBJ2-7; CDR3aa: CASSLTSGSYEQYF; CDR3nt: TGTGCCAGCAGTTTGACTAGCGGGAGTTACGAGCAGTACTTC
d_gene: TRBD1; abundance: NA; v_gene: TRBV7-9; j_gene: TRBJ1-2; CDR3aa: CASSLAVNRGSNGYTF; CDR3nt: TGTGCCAGCAGCTTAGCGGTAAACAGGGGCTCGAATGGCTACACCTTC
d_gene: NA; abundance: many; v_gene: TRBV5-1; j_gene: TRBJ1-1; CDR3aa: CASSLSRQRNTEAFF; CDR3nt: TGCGCCAGCAGCTTGTCTCGGCAGCGGAACACTGAAGCTTTCTTT
d_gene: NA; abundance: many; v_gene: TRBV3-1; j_gene: TRBJ2-7; CDR3aa: CASSSNRRAEPYEQYF; CDR3nt: TGTGCCAGCAGCTCAAATAGGAGGGCAGAACCCTACGAGCAGTACTTC
d_gene: TRBD1; abundance: NA; v_gene: TRBV14; j_gene: TRBJ1-1; CDR3aa: CASSQRKTGVNTEAFF; CDR3nt: TGTGCCAGCAGCCAACGAAAAACAGGGGTGAACACTGAAGCTTTCTTT
d_gene: NA; abundance: NA; v_gene: TRBV20-1; j_gene: TRBJ1-5; CDR3aa: CSARSSGDLDNQPQHF; CDR3nt: TGCAGTGCTAGAAGCTCAGGGGATCTTGACAATCAGCCCCAGCATTTT
d_gene: TRBD2; abundance: NA; v_gene: TRBV5-1; j_gene: TRBJ2-2; CDR3aa: CASKQSGAGPTGELFF; CDR3nt: TGCGCCAGCAAACAGTCCGGAGCGGGACCCACCGGGGAGCTGTTTTTT
d_gene: NA; abundance: few; v_gene: TRBV12-3/TRBV12-4; j_gene: TRBJ1-2; CDR3aa: CASTLGRINGYTF; CDR3nt: TGTGCCAGTACTCTCGGACGGATTAATGGCTACACCTTC
d_gene: NA; abundance: NA; v_gene: TRBV6-5; j_gene: TRBJ1-5; CDR3aa: CASSYSLGGQPQHF; CDR3nt: TGTGCCAGCAGTTACTCGCTAGGAGGTCAGCCCCAGCATTTT
d_gene: NA; abundance: few; v_gene: TRBV20-1; j_gene: TRBJ2-3; CDR3aa: CSARVQTDTQYF; CDR3nt: TGCAGTGCTAGAGTACAGACAGATACGCAGTATTTT
d_gene: NA; abundance: NA; v_gene: TRBV29-1; j_gene: TRBJ2-7; CDR3aa: CSVAQFNYEQYF; CDR3nt: TGCAGCGTTGCCCAGTTCAACTACGAGCAGTACTTC
d_gene: NA; abundance: many; v_gene: TRBV5-6; j_gene: TRBJ2-6; CDR3aa: CASSYRQSPGANVLTF; CDR3nt: TGTGCCAGCAGTTACCGACAGAGCCCTGGGGCCAACGTCCTGACTTTC
d_gene: TRBD1; abundance: NA; v_gene: TRBV12-3/TRBV12-4; j_gene: TRBJ1-6; CDR3aa: CASRGTGFNSPLHF; CDR3nt: TGTGCCAGCAGGGGGACAGGGTTTAATTCACCCCTCCACTTT
d_gene: TRBD1; abundance: NA; v_gene: TRBV11-1; j_gene: TRBJ2-6; CDR3aa: CASSYAGTGTYGANVLTF; CDR3nt: TGTGCCAGCAGCTACGCCGGGACAGGGACATATGGGGCCAACGTCCTGACTTTC
d_gene: NA; abundance: NA; v_gene: TRBV27; j_gene: TRBJ2-7; CDR3aa: CASRPGHEDEQYF; CDR3nt: TGTGCCAGCAGACCGGGACACGAAGACGAGCAGTACTTC
d_gene: NA; abundance: few; v_gene: TRBV15; j_gene: TRBJ1-5; CDR3aa: CATSRAGGQPQHF; CDR3nt: TGTGCCACCAGCAGAGCGGGGGGCCAGCCCCAGCATTTT
d_gene: NA; abundance: few; v_gene: TRBV28; j_gene: TRBJ1-2; CDR3aa: CASSLLENYGYTF; CDR3nt: TGTGCCAGCAGTTTACTAGAAAACTATGGCTACACCTTC
d_gene: TRBD1; abundance: many; v_gene: TRBV11-2; j_gene: TRBJ2-4; CDR3aa: CASSFTGVSNIQYF; CDR3nt: TGTGCCAGCAGCTTCACAGGGGTATCAAACATTCAGTACTTC